A single sample is the source of the 21 T cell receptor beta chains below, sequenced in a study of control samples from healthy donors and cancer patients. The method was immunoSEQ multiplex PCR; TCRdb's version includes in-frame clones alone and lacks a portion of them. The sample contains 100,000 to 150,000 clones, approximately 90% of which appear only once. The sample taken for sequencing was blood. Receptors were obtained from a man aged 45-65 years in good health.

The rearrangement links TRBV3-1 (or the pseudogene TRBV3-2) to TRBJ2-1, with D perhaps assigned TRBD1 or TRBD2 (6 bases each). Germline CDR1 LGHDT, CDR2 YNNKEL (reference sequence). With 0 bases removed from V and 5 bases from J, the gap between germline ends came to 11 bases. The CDR3 spans 15 residues. CDR3 residues: CASSQDWGAHNEQFF. For the CDR3, the DNA is TGTGCCAGCAGCCAAGATTGGGGGGCTCACAATGAGCAGTTCTTC.

This rearrangement joins TRBV19 to TRBJ2-1; D is possibly TRBD2 (5 bases). The CDR3 is 16 residues long. The germline V gene encodes CDR1 LNHDA and CDR2 SQIVND (reference sequence). V was clipped by 3 bases and J by 0 bases, with 12 bases between them. The CDR3 is CASSIWSGSSYNEQFF. DNA of the CDR3: TGTGCCAGTAGTATTTGGAGCGGAAGCTCCTACAATGAGCAGTTCTTC. Full variable domain (remainder filled in from reference TRBV19 and TRBJ2-1): DGGITQSPKYLFRKEGQNVTLSCEQNLNHDAMYWYRQDPGQGLRLIYYSQIVNDFQKGDIAEGYSVSREKKESFPLTVTSAQKNPTAFYLCASSIWSGSSYNEQFFGPGTRLTVL.

This clone appeared once. The V gene is TRBV5-4, the J gene TRBJ2-7; 11 bases match TRBD1. The CDR3 has 15 residues. CDR1 and CDR2 (germline): SGHNT, YYREEE (reference sequence). V dropped 4 bases and J dropped 4; count of bases not matched to a gene: 7. Written as DNA, the CDR3 is TGTGCCAGCAGCCCGGGGACAGGGGGTACTTACGAGCAGTACTTC. This sequence encodes CASSPGTGGTYEQYF.

This chain's CDR3 is CATSSGQGFSDTQYF. The DNA for the CDR3 is TGTGCCACCTCCTCGGGACAGGGGTTTTCGGATACGCAGTATTTT. This sequence joins TRBV24-1 and TRBJ2-3; 10 bases line up with TRBD1. CDR1 and CDR2 (germline): KGHDR, SFDVKD. V was pared by 9 bases and J by 6 bases, with 11 bases of the junction left unmatched. This CDR3 has 15 residues.

This clone was observed a handful of times. CDR3: CASSLGGGHYGYTF. The DNA of the CDR3 is TGTGCCAGCAGTTTAGGAGGGGGGCACTATGGCTACACCTTC. The V gene is TRBV27, the J gene TRBJ1-2, with D maybe TRBD1 (6 bases). Per the germline V gene, CDR1 is MNHEY and CDR2 is SMNVEV (reference sequence). The CDR3 contains 14 residues. Trimming pared 2 bases from V and 3 bases from J, leaving 10 bases between.

Only a few counts were recorded for this clone. V usage is TRBV2 and J usage is TRBJ2-1; D is possibly TRBD1 (5 bases). This CDR3 contains 14 residues. Trimming removed 7 bases from V and 0 bases from J, with 10 bases in between. The germline CDR1 and CDR2 sequences are SNHLY and FYNNEI. The DNA for the CDR3 is TGTGCCAGCACTAGACAGAGCTCCTACAATGAGCAGTTCTTC. This gives the protein CASTRQSSYNEQFF.

The rearrangement joins TRBV15 to TRBJ1-2, with TRBD1 matching 10 bases. With 5 bases clipped from V and 8 bases from J, the junction kept 2 bases outside the gene matches. Germline-derived CDR1 and CDR2 are LNHNV and YYDKDF (reference sequence). CDR3 length: 12 amino acids. CDR3 loop: CATSWGQGGYTF. The CDR3 DNA reads as TGTGCCACCAGCTGGGGACAGGGGGGCTACACCTTC.

The chain carries TRBV4-2 and TRBJ2-7; tentatively, D is TRBD2 (5 bases). There are 15 residues in the CDR3. CDR1 and CDR2 (germline): LGHNA, YNFKEQ. V was trimmed by 1 base and J by 0 bases, leaving 10 bases between them. CDR3 DNA sequence: TGTGCCAGCAGCCAAGGGGCTAGCCGCTCCTACGAGCAGTACTTC. Its translation is CASSQGASRSYEQYF.

The rearrangement uses TRBV10-2 and TRBJ2-1; D may be TRBD1 (6 bases). V lost 0 bases, J lost 3 bases, and 9 bases lay in between. There are 15 residues in the CDR3. In germline, CDR1 is WSHSY, CDR2 SAAADI. As DNA, the CDR3 is TGCGCCAGCAGTGAGTCGGCAGGGGACTACAATGAGCAGTTCTTC. It encodes CASSESAGDYNEQFF.

V and J are TRBV10-1 and TRBJ2-3; unclear D gene. Trimming pared 3 bases from V and 6 bases from J, leaving 10 bases between. Per the germline V gene, CDR1 is WNHNN and CDR2 is SYGVQD (reference sequence). This CDR3 has 13 residues. The CDR3 here is CASSESKPDTQYF. The CDR3 nucleotides read TGCGCCAGCAGTGAAAGTAAGCCGGATACGCAGTATTTT.

The chain joins TRBV7-9 to TRBJ1-4, with D hard to call. Germline CDR1 SEHNR, CDR2 FQNEAQ (reference sequence). Trimming took 5 bases from V and 6 from J, leaving 13 bases between them. This CDR3 comprises 14 residues. The CDR3 sequence: CASSPTGFDEKLFF. The CDR3 DNA follows: TGTGCCAGCAGCCCTACGGGATTTGATGAAAAACTGTTTTTT. The full variable domain, rest sourced from reference TRBV7-9 and TRBJ1-4, is DTGVSQNPRHKITKRGQNVTFRCDPISEHNRLYWYRQTLGQGPEFLTYFQNEAQLEKSRLLSDRFSAERPKGSFSTLEIQRTEQGDSAMYLCASSPTGFDEKLFFGSGTQLSVL.

J is TRBJ1-6 and V is TRBV5-5; 10 bases are a match to TRBD1. The V segment lost 0 bases and the J segment 3 bases; nucleotides outside the gene matches: 0. The CDR3 is 16 amino acids. Germline V gene lookup returns CDR1 SGHKS and CDR2 YYEKEE (reference sequence). CDR3 DNA sequence: TGTGCCAGCAGCTTGGGGGACAGGGGCTATAATTCACCCCTCCACTTT. Residues: CASSLGDRGYNSPLHF. Based on the CDR3 plus reference TRBV5-5 and TRBJ1-6, the full variable domain is DAGVTQSPTHLIKTRGQQVTLRCSPISGHKSVSWYQQVLGQGPQFIFQYYEKEERGRGNFPDRFSARQFPNYSSELNVNALLLGDSALYLCASSLGDRGYNSPLHFGNGTRLTVT.

The rearrangement uses TRBV2 and TRBJ2-2, with D uncertain. V was trimmed by 5 bases and J by 3 bases, leaving 13 bases between them. This CDR3 comprises 15 residues. Germline CDR1 SNHLY, CDR2 FYNNEI. The CDR3 loop reads CASSPVRMDTGELFF. Written as DNA, the CDR3 is TGTGCCAGCAGTCCCGTCCGGATGGACACCGGGGAGCTGTTTTTT.

The chain joins TRBV7-3 to TRBJ2-3, with D perhaps being TRBD1 or TRBD2 (5 bases each). This CDR3 spans 14 amino acids. Germline lookup yields CDR1 SGHTA and CDR2 FQGTGA. The V end lost 1 base, the J end lost 4 bases, and 9 bases lay between the germline ends. CDR3 protein: CASSLNRDPDTQYF. In DNA form, the CDR3 reads TGTGCCAGCAGCTTAAATAGGGACCCAGATACGCAGTATTTT.

With regard to this clone: The junction and the germline gene differ at one end; a read error may be behind it. The rearrangement uses TRBV5-1 and TRBJ1-4; TRBD1 is a possible D gene (5 bases). This CDR3 has 16 residues. From germline, CDR1 is SGHRS and CDR2 YFSETQ. CDR3 sequence reads: CPSSPGGGATNEKLFF. The CDR3 DNA reads as TGCCCCAGCAGCCCGGGGGGGGGTGCAACTAATGAAAAACTGTTTTTT.

The gene calls are TRBV5-1 and TRBJ2-5; D gene ambiguous. The CDR3 covers 12 residues. The V gene lost 4 bases and the J gene lost 0 bases, with 4 bases spanning the gap. CDR1 and CDR2 from the germline V gene are SGHRS and YFSETQ. The chain's CDR3 is CASSPDQETQYF. CDR3 sequence (DNA): TGCGCCAGCAGCCCGGACCAAGAGACCCAGTACTTC.

The chain links TRBV19 to TRBJ2-7; 11 nucleotides align to TRBD1. CDR3 length equals 17 residues. Germline V CDR1 and CDR2: LNHDA, SQIVND (reference sequence). The V gene end was trimmed by 6 bases and the J gene end by 5 bases; junction bases not matched to a gene: 15. The CDR3 loop is CASSLRGTGGGRHEQYF. Here the CDR3 DNA reads TGTGCCAGTAGCCTCCGAGGGACAGGGGGAGGTCGCCACGAGCAGTACTTC.

The rearrangement links TRBV7-2 to TRBJ1-2; TRBD1 aligns across 8 bases. Germline CDR1 reads SGHTA; CDR2 reads FQGNSA. The CDR3 is made up of 13 amino acids. V gave up 1 base and J gave up 9 bases; unmatched junction bases: 4. For the CDR3, the DNA is TGTGCCAGCAGCTTAGAGCAGGGGGCAAGCTACACCTTC. As protein: CASSLEQGASYTF.

The genes are TRBV19 and TRBJ2-7; TRBD2 matches at 13 bases. CDR3 length equals 15 residues. Germline V gene sequence: CDR1 LNHDA, CDR2 SQIVND (reference sequence). V was pared by 4 bases and J by 2 bases, with 2 bases of the junction left unmatched. The CDR3 sequence is CASSRLAGGAYEQYF. Written as DNA, the CDR3 is TGTGCCAGTAGTAGACTAGCGGGGGGAGCCTACGAGCAGTACTTC.

V and J are TRBV25-1 and TRBJ1-2; D possibly corresponds to TRBD1 (5 bases). This CDR3 comprises 16 residues. Trimming removed 6 bases at V and 1 base at J, with 18 bases between. The germline V gene has CDR1 MGHDK and CDR2 SYGVNS. Here the CDR3 reads CASRGSSTGHNYGYTF. The CDR3 nucleotides read TGTGCCAGCAGGGGTTCCAGCACAGGACATAACTATGGCTACACCTTC.

This rearrangement joins TRBV4-2 to TRBJ1-4; a possible D gene is TRBD1 (5 bases). CDR1 is LGHNA and CDR2 is YNFKEQ in the germline V gene. The V end was cut by 3 bases, the J end by 5 bases, with 22 bases between. This CDR3 has 18 amino acids. This CDR3 is CASSHQSGRGTGNEKLFF. The CDR3 DNA is TGTGCCAGCAGCCATCAATCAGGACGGGGGACGGGGAATGAAAAACTGTTTTTT.